Listed below are T cell receptor beta chains from one sample, sequenced in a study of T cell responses to AZD1222 COVID-19 vaccine. Profiling relied on immunoSEQ multiplex PCR, and the TCRdb table lists in-frame clones only, not all of them. The table lists over 75,000 clones, around 87% of them singletons. The sequencing used peripheral blood, collected on day 0 of AZD1222 vaccination. Every receptor here comes from an adult in good health. The CDR3 runs from the conserved cysteine through the conserved F or W. The order of the fields is V gene, J gene, clone size, D gene, CDR3 protein, CDR3 DNA. D genes are given only for firm matches. Some rows have no size entry. The others give once, few or many, or a class for an expanded clone.

TRBV9	TRBJ1-4	.	.	CASSVGGQVGEKLFF	TGTGCCAGCAGCGTAGGGGGACAAGTGGGAGAAAAACTGTTTTTT
TRBV9	TRBJ2-3	.	.	CASRVSEGLGDTQYF	TGTGCCAGCAGAGTATCGGAGGGCCTGGGAGATACGCAGTATTTT
TRBV28	TRBJ1-6	few	TRBD1	CASSLPTQTGTPKPLHF	TGTGCCAGCAGTTTACCCACCCAGACAGGGACACCGAAACCCCTCCACTTT
TRBV11-2	TRBJ2-1	.	.	CASSLAGDWAGFSYNEQFF	TGTGCCAGCAGCTTAGCAGGAGACTGGGCGGGATTTTCCTACAATGAGCAGTTCTTC
TRBV12-3/TRBV12-4	TRBJ1-5	.	.	CASSLARGQPQHF	TGTGCCAGCAGTTTAGCCCGAGGTCAGCCCCAGCATTTT
TRBV5-6	TRBJ2-3	once	TRBD2	CASSRTSGRTADTQYF	TGTGCCAGCAGCAGGACTAGCGGGAGAACCGCAGATACGCAGTATTTT
TRBV4-2	TRBJ1-5	.	.	CASSQDGESNQPQHF	TGTGCCAGCAGCCAAGACGGGGAGAGCAATCAGCCCCAGCATTTT
TRBV5-4	TRBJ2-7	.	.	CASSLAGFQPYEQYF	TGTGCCAGCAGCTTGGCAGGATTCCAACCCTACGAGCAGTACTTC
TRBV6-1	TRBJ1-5	.	.	CASSEGQISNQPQHF	TGTGCCAGCAGTGAAGGACAAATTAGCAATCAGCCCCAGCATTTT
TRBV6-2/TRBV6-3	TRBJ2-1	.	TRBD1	CASSLVPGQGRRYNEQFF	TGTGCCAGCAGCCTCGTCCCGGGACAGGGCAGGAGGTACAATGAGCAGTTCTTC
TRBV7-9	TRBJ2-7	.	.	CASSLVGREIDEQYF	TGTGCCAGCAGCCTAGTGGGCAGGGAGATCGACGAGCAGTACTTC